Reported below is one TCR beta chain. Its antigen remains unknown. The CDR3 is 17 residues long. The V end lost 0 bases, the J end lost 9 bases, and 24 bases lay between the germline ends. CDR1 is SGHDN, CDR2 FVKESK, per germline. These data belong to a study of graft-versus-host responses after intestinal transplantation. Here immunoSEQ multiplex PCR was the method, and the copy in TCRdb shows in-frame clones only, minus some. The sample lists around 120,000 clones, roughly 95% occurring once. The sample consisted of unstimulated CD8+ T cells sorted from spleen or lymph node cells, taken before intestinal transplant. The TCR was taken from a human donor who received an intestinal transplant. The V and J genes are TRBV14 and TRBJ2-7; tentatively, D is TRBD2 (6 bases). The CDR3 sequence: CASSQDSGETLAGSQYF. CDR3 nucleotide sequence: TGTGCCAGCAGCCAAGATAGTGGGGAAACACTAGCAGGTTCGCAGTACTTC.